These 15 T cell receptor beta chains came from one sample sequenced in a study of T cell responses to AZD1222 COVID-19 vaccine. Clones were sequenced by immunoSEQ multiplex PCR, and TCRdb holds only the in-frame ones, with some missing. The sample records roughly 120,000 clones, around 83% being singletons. Sequences were derived from peripheral blood, sampled 28 days after the second AZD1222 dose. Receptors originate from an adult who received the AZD1222 COVID-19 vaccine.

This rearrangement joins TRBV27 to TRBJ1-2; D is ambiguous. Trimming took 2 bases from V and 3 from J, leaving 7 bases between them. CDR1 and CDR2 from the germline V gene are MNHEY and SMNVEV (reference sequence). The CDR3 contains 13 residues. The CDR3 bases are TGTGCCAGCAGTTTAGACCCGGACTATGGCTACACCTTC. Its translation is CASSLDPDYGYTF.

The chain links TRBV19 to TRBJ1-1; TRBD1 agrees at 8 bases. This CDR3 has 14 residues. The germline V gene encodes CDR1 LNHDA and CDR2 SQIVND (reference sequence). The V gene end was trimmed by 4 bases and the J gene end by 4 bases; junction bases not matched to a gene: 5. The CDR3 loop reads CASSKQGGGTEAFF. The DNA of the CDR3 is TGTGCCAGTAGTAAACAGGGGGGTGGCACTGAAGCTTTCTTT.

The chain employs TRBV19 and TRBJ1-5; D not resolved. The V end lost 4 bases, the J end lost 6 bases, and 16 bases lay between the germline ends. This CDR3 region has 15 residues. CDR1 and CDR2 (germline): LNHDA, SQIVND (reference sequence). The DNA for the CDR3 is TGTGCCAGTAGTACTAGCGGCGGGAGCGGTCAGCCCCAGCATTTT. This codes for CASSTSGGSGQPQHF.

This chain connects TRBV11-2 to TRBJ1-2, with 7 bases fitting TRBD1. Germline loops: CDR1 SGHAT, CDR2 FQNNGV. The CDR3 sequence is 15 residues long. V gave up 1 base and J gave up 1 base; unmatched junction bases: 3. The CDR3 loop reads CASSLASGGNYGYTF. The CDR3 bases are TGTGCCAGCAGCTTAGCATCAGGGGGTAACTATGGCTACACCTTC.

The chain carries TRBV19 and TRBJ2-1, with TRBD1 as a possible D gene (5 bases). V shed 4 bases and J shed 8 bases, with 18 bases lying between them. The CDR3 consists of 15 residues. Germline V lookup: CDR1 LNHDA, CDR2 SQIVND (reference sequence). CDR3 nucleotides: TGTGCCAGTAGTACTCCTCAGGGTAGAATCGATGAGCAGTTCTTC. Its translation is CASSTPQGRIDEQFF. Using reference TRBV19 and TRBJ2-1 for the parts outside the CDR3, the full variable domain is DGGITQSPKYLFRKEGQNVTLSCEQNLNHDAMYWYRQDPGQGLRLIYYSQIVNDFQKGDIAEGYSVSREKKESFPLTVTSAQKNPTAFYLCASSTPQGRIDEQFFGPGTRLTVL.

In its sample, this clone was seen a few times. The chain carries TRBV3-1 (or the pseudogene TRBV3-2) and TRBJ1-1; 8 bases map to TRBD1. The CDR3 contains 18 residues. Germline-derived CDR1 and CDR2 are LGHDT and YNNKEL (reference sequence). The V segment lost 7 bases and the J segment 5 bases; nucleotides outside the gene matches: 21. This CDR3 reads CASTSKDAKQGGKTEAFF. The CDR3 coding sequence is TGTGCCAGCACCTCAAAAGATGCCAAACAGGGGGGGAAAACTGAAGCTTTCTTT.

Only a few counts were recorded for this clone. The rearrangement uses TRBV29-1 and TRBJ2-7; D unresolved. CDR3 length: 13 residues. V was clipped by 7 bases and J by 5 bases, with 18 bases between them. The V gene's germline CDR1 is SQVTM and CDR2 ANQGSEA. The CDR3 region is CSATRQPLNEQYF. The CDR3 region has the DNA TGCAGCGCCACTCGACAACCTCTTAACGAGCAGTACTTC.

V is TRBV27 and J is TRBJ2-7; TRBD1 matches at 8 bases. The germline V gene encodes CDR1 MNHEY and CDR2 SMNVEV (reference sequence). CDR3 length: 15 residues. The ends lost 5 bases at V and 3 bases at J; junction bases unmatched: 9. The CDR3 DNA reads as TGTGCCAGCAGTACTGGACAGGGACAGATCTACGAGCAGTACTTC. Translated: CASSTGQGQIYEQYF.

The chain combines TRBV29-1 with TRBJ1-4, with 8 bases aligning to TRBD1. The V segment lost 5 bases and the J segment 0 bases; nucleotides outside the gene matches: 8. The germline V gene encodes CDR1 SQVTM and CDR2 ANQGSEA. The length of the CDR3 is 16 residues. CDR3 nucleotides: TGCAGCGTTCTTTCTGGACAGGGCGCAACTAATGAAAAACTGTTTTTT. It yields the protein CSVLSGQGATNEKLFF.

DNA for the CDR3: TGTGCCAGCACCCCCGGGGGGACAGTATTCAATGAGCAGTTCTTC. This sequence encodes CASTPGGTVFNEQFF. This rearrangement joins TRBV6-5 to TRBJ2-1; tentatively, D is TRBD1 or TRBD2 (7 bases each). CDR1 is MNHEY and CDR2 is SVGAGI in the germline V gene. The CDR3 spans 15 residues. The V and J ends lost 7 bases and 6 bases respectively, with 19 bases between them.

The genes are TRBV27 and TRBJ2-1; tentatively, D is TRBD1 (6 bases). CDR1 MNHEY and CDR2 SMNVEV come from the germline V gene (reference sequence). The CDR3 spans 18 residues. The germline V and J ends were trimmed by 0 bases and 0 bases, with 15 bases remaining between them. The CDR3 nucleotides read TGTGCCAGCAGTTTATCCCTCGTTGACAGGCACTCCTACAATGAGCAGTTCTTC. Amino acid sequence: CASSLSLVDRHSYNEQFF.

V and J are TRBV24-1 and TRBJ1-2; D call uncertain. Trimming pared 3 bases from V and 3 bases from J, leaving 7 bases between. The CDR3 length is 13 residues. Germline values: CDR1 KGHDR, CDR2 SFDVKD. CDR3 in amino acids: CATSDVTDYGYTF. CDR3 sequence (DNA): TGTGCCACCAGTGATGTCACCGACTATGGCTACACCTTC.

This sequence joins TRBV6-5 and TRBJ1-5, with 9 bases fitting TRBD1. The CDR3 is 15 amino acids. The germline V gene encodes CDR1 MNHEY and CDR2 SVGAGI. The J segment lost 0 bases and the V segment lost 4 bases, leaving 1 base of the junction unmatched. The CDR3 reads CASSSQGASNQPQHF. The CDR3 nucleotides read TGTGCCAGCAGTTCACAGGGGGCTAGCAATCAGCCCCAGCATTTT.

V is TRBV30 and J is TRBJ1-5; 7 bases fit TRBD1. The germline CDR1 and CDR2 sequences are GTSNPN and SVGIG (reference sequence). There are 15 residues in the CDR3. Trimming removed 2 bases from V and 6 bases from J; junction bases left unmatched: 10. This chain's CDR3 is CAWSLGGGLGQPQHF. The CDR3 DNA follows: TGTGCCTGGAGTCTAGGGGGCGGGTTGGGTCAGCCCCAGCATTTT.

J is TRBJ2-5 and V is TRBV6-5; the match to TRBD1 covers 7 bases. The CDR3 length is 14 residues. The germline V gene encodes CDR1 MNHEY and CDR2 SVGAGI. V was clipped by 6 bases and J by 5 bases; unmatched bases: 9. CDR3: CASSRTGLPETQYF. In nucleotides, the CDR3 is TGTGCCAGCAGCCGGACAGGCCTACCGGAGACCCAGTACTTC.